This T cell receptor (beta chain) was identified in a study of blood T cell repertoires in COVID-19. The wider study: PBMCs, B-cell-depleted T cells, or T cells were the source of the cDNA or gDNA that made up the material.

The CDR3 runs to 15 residues. Trimming removed 5 bases from V and 5 bases from J, with 16 bases in between. The germline CDR1 and CDR2 sequences are SGHVS and FQNEAQ. Assay: immunoSEQ multiplex PCR; the TCRdb copy retains only in-frame clones and omits some. The sample shows fewer than 85,000 clones, more than 75% of them seen only once. The chain combines TRBV7-8 with TRBJ1-3; a weak D match, TRBD1 (5 bases). Sequencing used peripheral blood. The receptor comes from a woman of 80 years or more with active or convalescent COVID-19. The CDR3 region has the DNA TGTGCCAGCAGCCAAATATCGGGGGACCGAAACACCATATATTTT. Protein product: CASSQISGDRNTIYF.